This TCR beta chain was identified during a study of chemoradiotherapy in HPV16-positive cancers. The study, taken as a whole, reports: For HPV16-positive patients, expanding HPV-responsive T cells associated with longer recurrence-free survival. Candidate HPV-specific clones and E7-related TCR motifs grew in tumor during treatment.

The germline V gene encodes CDR1 WSHSY and CDR2 SAAADI. V was clipped by 6 bases and J by 12 bases; unmatched bases: 4. The CDR3 spans 12 residues. In the case of this clone: Its antigen is unknown.

Repeated repertoire sampling spanned the course of chemoradiotherapy. Profiled with immunoSEQ multiplex PCR; TCRdb holds only in-frame clones, not every one. The table lists 8,400 or so clones, roughly 76% of them singletons, with 8% to 9.5% in the top ten. This sequence joins TRBV10-2 and TRBJ1-6, with 8 nucleotides matching TRBD1. Collection of the sample occurred from a patient who underwent chemoradiotherapy. This TCR derives from a human donor with HPV-associated anogenital cancer. The CDR3 DNA is TGCGCCAGCAGACTCGACAGGGGACCCCTCCACTTT. Translation: CASRLDRGPLHF.